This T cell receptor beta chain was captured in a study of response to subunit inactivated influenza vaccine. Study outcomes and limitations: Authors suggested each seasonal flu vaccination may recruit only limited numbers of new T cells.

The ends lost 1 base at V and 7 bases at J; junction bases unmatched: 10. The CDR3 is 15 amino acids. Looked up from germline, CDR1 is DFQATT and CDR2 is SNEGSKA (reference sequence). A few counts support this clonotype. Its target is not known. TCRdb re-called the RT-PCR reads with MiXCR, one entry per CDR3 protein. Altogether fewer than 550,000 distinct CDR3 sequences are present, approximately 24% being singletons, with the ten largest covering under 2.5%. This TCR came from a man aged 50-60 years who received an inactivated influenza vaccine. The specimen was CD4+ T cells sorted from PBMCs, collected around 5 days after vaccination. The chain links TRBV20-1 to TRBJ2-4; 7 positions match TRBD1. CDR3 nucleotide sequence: TGCAGTGCTAGAGTCCTTCAGGGGGTCAGGAACATTCAGTACTTC. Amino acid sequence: CSARVLQGVRNIQYF.